Listed below are T cell receptor beta chains from one sample, sequenced in a study of blood T cell repertoires in COVID-19. Profiled with immunoSEQ multiplex PCR; TCRdb holds only in-frame clones, not every one. The sample has about 84,000 clones; 70% to 75% are singletons. Sequences were obtained from peripheral blood. These receptor sequences come from a man aged 50 to 60 with active or convalescent COVID-19. Both conserved end residues are part of each CDR3. Fields, in order: clone size, V gene, D gene, J gene, CDR3 protein, CDR3 DNA. A D gene is named only where the DNA matches it firmly. Only some rows state a clone size, as once, few, many or a class for expanded clones.

clone_size: -
v_call: TRBV19
d_call: TRBD1
j_call: TRBJ1-6
cdr3_aa: CASSTDRVRNSPLHF
cdr3_nt: TGTGCCAGTAGTACTGACAGGGTGAGGAATTCACCCCTCCACTTT

clone_size: -
v_call: TRBV4-3
d_call: TRBD2
j_call: TRBJ2-1
cdr3_aa: CASSQDPAGYSYNEQFF
cdr3_nt: TGCGCCAGCAGCCAAGATCCAGCGGGGTACTCCTACAATGAGCAGTTCTTC

clone_size: few
v_call: TRBV5-5
d_call: TRBD1
j_call: TRBJ2-3
cdr3_aa: CASSFRQGGTDTQYF
cdr3_nt: TGTGCCAGCAGCTTTCGACAGGGGGGAACAGATACGCAGTATTTT

clone_size: -
v_call: TRBV5-3
d_call: TRBD2
j_call: TRBJ2-2
cdr3_aa: CARSLSSGGRYHTGELFF
cdr3_nt: TGTGCCAGAAGCTTGTCTAGCGGGGGGCGATACCACACCGGGGAGCTGTTTTTT

clone_size: many
v_call: TRBV20-1
d_call: -
j_call: TRBJ2-7
cdr3_aa: CSAQTGYEQYF
cdr3_nt: TGCAGTGCCCAAACAGGGTACGAGCAGTACTTC

clone_size: -
v_call: TRBV7-3
d_call: TRBD1
j_call: TRBJ1-1
cdr3_aa: CASSSGTERNTEAFF
cdr3_nt: TGTGCCAGCAGCTCAGGGACAGAGAGAAACACTGAAGCTTTCTTT

clone_size: -
v_call: TRBV5-5
d_call: TRBD1
j_call: TRBJ2-7
cdr3_aa: CASSFLGGGTGSEQYF
cdr3_nt: TGTGCCAGCAGCTTTTTGGGTGGCGGGACAGGGAGCGAGCAGTACTTC

clone_size: -
v_call: TRBV6-1
d_call: -
j_call: TRBJ2-1
cdr3_aa: CASSEQPSGLDNEQFF
cdr3_nt: TGTGCCAGCAGTGAACAGCCGAGCGGATTGGACAATGAGCAGTTCTTC

clone_size: -
v_call: TRBV6-1
d_call: -
j_call: TRBJ1-4
cdr3_aa: CASSERGRGREKLFF
cdr3_nt: TGTGCCAGCAGTGAAAGGGGCAGGGGCCGGGAAAAACTGTTTTTT

clone_size: -
v_call: TRBV10-1
d_call: TRBD1
j_call: TRBJ2-3
cdr3_aa: CASSVDRNTDTQYF
cdr3_nt: TGCGCCAGCAGTGTGGACAGGAACACAGATACGCAGTATTTT

clone_size: -
v_call: TRBV10-3
d_call: TRBD1
j_call: TRBJ1-1
cdr3_aa: CAISESQGPTEAFF
cdr3_nt: TGTGCCATCAGTGAGTCACAGGGGCCCACTGAAGCTTTCTTT

clone_size: -
v_call: TRBV27
d_call: TRBD1
j_call: TRBJ2-3
cdr3_aa: CASSTGGGLTDTQYF
cdr3_nt: TGTGCCAGCAGCACAGGGGGCGGCTTAACAGATACGCAGTATTTT

clone_size: -
v_call: TRBV4-3
d_call: -
j_call: TRBJ1-1
cdr3_aa: CASSQVTRTEAFF
cdr3_nt: TGCGCCAGCAGCCAAGTAACGCGCACTGAAGCTTTCTTT

clone_size: -
v_call: TRBV19
d_call: TRBD2
j_call: TRBJ2-2
cdr3_aa: CASSSAGTNTGELFF
cdr3_nt: TGTGCCAGTAGTTCAGCGGGGACGAACACCGGGGAGCTGTTTTTT

clone_size: -
v_call: TRBV4-1
d_call: -
j_call: TRBJ2-7
cdr3_aa: CASSQDRSSYEQYF
cdr3_nt: TGCGCCAGCAGCCAAGATCGCAGCTCCTACGAGCAGTACTTC

clone_size: -
v_call: TRBV6-5
d_call: TRBD1
j_call: TRBJ2-1
cdr3_aa: CASSSTGGLYNEQFF
cdr3_nt: TGTGCCAGCAGCTCCACAGGGGGGCTCTACAATGAGCAGTTCTTC

clone_size: -
v_call: TRBV10-3
d_call: -
j_call: TRBJ1-6
cdr3_aa: CAISERGNSPLHF
cdr3_nt: TGTGCCATCAGTGAAAGGGGGAATTCACCCCTCCACTTT